This TCR beta chain was sequenced during a study of T-cell memory formation after mild COVID-19. Study-level information: TCR clusters showed largely donor specificity.

Comment on this clonotype: As yet, its antigen is unknown.

Trimming left V 6 bases short and J 0 bases short, with 19 bases between. This CDR3 region has 17 residues. CDR1 and CDR2 from the germline V gene are KGHSH and LQKENI. The study's findings and limits: A balance of CD4 and CD8 characterized clones contracting day 15 to 85, whereas later expanders leaned CD4+.

The 5'RACE method, run with constant-segment primers, produced TCR alpha and TCR beta cDNA libraries (carrying sample barcodes and UMIs). TCRdb re-derived calls from the 5' RACE reads in MiXCR, one entry per CDR3 protein. The table includes 470,000 or so distinct CDR3 sequences, about 19% detected once. Material for sequencing was PBMCs or a T cell subset sorted from them (not recorded which). This receptor was identified in an adult woman who had mild COVID-19 (a few samples of this study predate the infection). Cell type and time point are not known. The chain couples TRBV18 to TRBJ2-3; weak D call: TRBD2 (5 bases). CDR3 coding DNA: TGTGCCAGCTCGCTTACGCCGGGGAGAACTAGCACAGATACGCAGTATTTT. Its translation: CASSLTPGRTSTDTQYF. Full variable domain (remainder filled in from reference TRBV18 and TRBJ2-3): NAGVMQNPRHLVRRRGQEARLRCSPMKGHSHVYWYRQLPEEGLKFMVYLQKENIIDESGMPKERFSAEFPKEGPSILRIQQVVRGDSAAYFCASSLTPGRTSTDTQYFGPGTRLTVL.